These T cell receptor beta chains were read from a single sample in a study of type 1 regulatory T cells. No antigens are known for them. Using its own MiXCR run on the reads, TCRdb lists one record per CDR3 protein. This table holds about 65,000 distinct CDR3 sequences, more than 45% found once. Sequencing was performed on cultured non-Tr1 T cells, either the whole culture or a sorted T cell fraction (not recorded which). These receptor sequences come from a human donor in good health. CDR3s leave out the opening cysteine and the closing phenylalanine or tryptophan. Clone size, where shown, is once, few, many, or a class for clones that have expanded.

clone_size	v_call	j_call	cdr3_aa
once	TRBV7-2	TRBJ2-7	ASSLTGARGKQY
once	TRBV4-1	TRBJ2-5	ASSPGQGRETQY
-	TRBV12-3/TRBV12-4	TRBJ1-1	ASSRGTGGWTEAF
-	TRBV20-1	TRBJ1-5	SARDRDRGSLGNQPQH
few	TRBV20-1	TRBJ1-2	SAFTPGQGEDGYT
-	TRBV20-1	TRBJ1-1	STDGQGGTEAF
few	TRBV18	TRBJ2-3	ASSPPGADTQY
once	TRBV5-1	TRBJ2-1	ASSPRTAFEQF
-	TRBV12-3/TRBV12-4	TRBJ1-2	ASSPLSGGEGYT
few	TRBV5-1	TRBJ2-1	ASNLGSGVNNEQF
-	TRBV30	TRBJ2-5	AFTGGRETQY
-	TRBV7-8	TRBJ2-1	ASSLGNGPYNEQF
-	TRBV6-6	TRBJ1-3	ASSPDSGSGNTIY
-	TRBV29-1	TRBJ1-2	SVAGTSLGYT